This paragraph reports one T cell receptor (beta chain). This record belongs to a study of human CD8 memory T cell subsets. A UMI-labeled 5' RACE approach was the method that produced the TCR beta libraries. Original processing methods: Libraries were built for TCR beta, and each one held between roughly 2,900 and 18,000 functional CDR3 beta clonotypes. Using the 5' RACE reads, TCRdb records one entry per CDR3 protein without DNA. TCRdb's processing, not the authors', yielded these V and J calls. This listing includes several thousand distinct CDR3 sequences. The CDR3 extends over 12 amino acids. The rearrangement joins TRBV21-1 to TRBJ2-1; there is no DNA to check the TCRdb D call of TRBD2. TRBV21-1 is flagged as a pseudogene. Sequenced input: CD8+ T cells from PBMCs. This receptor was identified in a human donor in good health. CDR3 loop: CASSISSGEQFF.